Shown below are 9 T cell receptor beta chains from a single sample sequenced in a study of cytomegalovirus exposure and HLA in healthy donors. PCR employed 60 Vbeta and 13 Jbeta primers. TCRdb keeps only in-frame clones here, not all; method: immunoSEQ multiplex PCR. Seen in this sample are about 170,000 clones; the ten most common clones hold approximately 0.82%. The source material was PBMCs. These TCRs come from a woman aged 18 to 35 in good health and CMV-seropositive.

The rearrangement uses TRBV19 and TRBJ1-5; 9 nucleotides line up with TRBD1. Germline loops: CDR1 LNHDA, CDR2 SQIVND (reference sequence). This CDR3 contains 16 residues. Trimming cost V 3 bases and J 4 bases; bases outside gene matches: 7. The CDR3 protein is CASSMYGQGLNQPQHF. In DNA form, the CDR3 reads TGTGCCAGTAGTATGTACGGACAGGGGCTGAATCAGCCCCAGCATTTT.

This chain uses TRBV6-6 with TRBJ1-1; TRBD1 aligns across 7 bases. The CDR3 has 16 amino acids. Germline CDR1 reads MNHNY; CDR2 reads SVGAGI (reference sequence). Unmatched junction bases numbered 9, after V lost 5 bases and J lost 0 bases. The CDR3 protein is CASSPLDREMNTEAFF. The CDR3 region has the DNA TGTGCCAGCAGTCCTCTCGACAGGGAGATGAACACTGAAGCTTTCTTT.

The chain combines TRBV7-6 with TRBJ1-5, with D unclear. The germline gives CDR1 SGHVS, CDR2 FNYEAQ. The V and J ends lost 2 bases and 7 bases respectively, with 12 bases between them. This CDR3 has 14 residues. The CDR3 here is CASSLLAGAQPQHF. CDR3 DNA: TGTGCCAGCAGCTTACTTGCGGGCGCCCAGCCCCAGCATTTT.

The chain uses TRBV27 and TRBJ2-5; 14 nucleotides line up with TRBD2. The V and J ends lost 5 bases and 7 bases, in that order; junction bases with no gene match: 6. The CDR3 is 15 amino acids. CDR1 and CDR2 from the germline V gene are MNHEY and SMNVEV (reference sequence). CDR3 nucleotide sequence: TGTGCCAGCAGTCTCGGGACTAGCGGGGGCGGGACCCAGTACTTC. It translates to CASSLGTSGGGTQYF.

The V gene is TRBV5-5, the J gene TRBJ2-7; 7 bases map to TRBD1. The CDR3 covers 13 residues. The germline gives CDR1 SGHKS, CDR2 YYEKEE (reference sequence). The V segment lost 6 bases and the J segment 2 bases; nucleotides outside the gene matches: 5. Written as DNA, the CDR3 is TGTGCCAGCACCACAGGGGCGGCCTACGAGCAGTACTTC. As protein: CASTTGAAYEQYF.

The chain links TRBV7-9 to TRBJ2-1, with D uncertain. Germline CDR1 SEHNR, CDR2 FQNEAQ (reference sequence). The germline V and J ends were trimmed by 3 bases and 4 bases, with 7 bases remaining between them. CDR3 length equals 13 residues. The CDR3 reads CASSFEEYNEQFF. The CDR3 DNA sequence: TGTGCCAGCAGCTTTGAAGAGTACAATGAGCAGTTCTTC.

The CDR3: CASSSGTATYNEQFF. CDR3 nucleotides: TGTGCCAGCAGCTCGGGGACAGCTACGTACAATGAGCAGTTCTTC. The chain uses TRBV5-8 and TRBJ2-1; 7 nucleotides line up with TRBD1. V lost 3 bases and J lost 4; bases outside the gene matches: 7. Germline V gives CDR1 SGHTS, CDR2 YDEGEE. This CDR3 comprises 15 residues. The full variable domain, in which reference TRBV5-8 and TRBJ2-1 provide the parts outside the CDR3, is EAGVTQSPTHLIKTRGQQATLRCSPISGHTSVYWYQQALGLGLQFLLWYDEGEERNRGNFPPRFSGRQFPNYSSELNVNALELEDSALYLCASSSGTATYNEQFFGPGTRLTVL.

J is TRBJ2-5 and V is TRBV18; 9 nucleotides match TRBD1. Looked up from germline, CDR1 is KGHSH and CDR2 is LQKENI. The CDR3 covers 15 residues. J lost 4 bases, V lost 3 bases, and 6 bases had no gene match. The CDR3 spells CASSPKPGQGETQYF. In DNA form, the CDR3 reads TGTGCCAGCTCACCGAAACCGGGACAGGGAGAGACCCAGTACTTC.

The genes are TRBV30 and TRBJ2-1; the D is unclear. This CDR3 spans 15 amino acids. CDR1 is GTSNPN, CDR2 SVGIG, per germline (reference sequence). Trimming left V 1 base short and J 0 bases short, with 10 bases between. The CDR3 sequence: CAWSAQLSSYNEQFF. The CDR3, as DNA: TGTGCCTGGAGTGCACAGCTCAGCTCCTACAATGAGCAGTTCTTC. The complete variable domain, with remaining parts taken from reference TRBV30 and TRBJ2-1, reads SQTIHQWPATLVQPVGSPLSLECTVEGTSNPNLYWYRQAAGRGLQLLFYSVGIGQISSEVPQNLSASRPQDRQFILSSKKLLLSDSGFYLCAWSAQLSSYNEQFFGPGTRLTVL.